This record concerns one T cell receptor (beta chain) sequence. The data were taken from a study of control samples from healthy donors and cancer patients. Measured with immunoSEQ multiplex PCR; TCRdb has only the in-frame clones, and not every one. The sample contains approximately 90,000 clones, more than 75% of which appear only once. The CDR3 extends over 13 amino acids. V shed 6 bases and J shed 1 base, with 9 bases lying between them. Per germline, CDR1 SNHLY and CDR2 FYNNEI. The rearrangement uses TRBV2 and TRBJ1-1; maybe TRBD1 (6 bases). This TCR was sampled from a man aged 25-45 years in good health. Sequencing was performed on blood. As DNA, the CDR3 is TGTGCCAGCAGGCCGACAGGGAACACTGAAGCTTTCTTT. Its translation: CASRPTGNTEAFF. Filled out from reference TRBV2 and TRBJ1-1, the complete variable domain reads EPEVTQTPSHQVTQMGQEVILRCVPISNHLYFYWYRQILGQKVEFLVSFYNNEISEKSEIFDDQFSVERPDGSNFTLKIRSTKLEDSAMYFCASRPTGNTEAFFGQGTRLTVV.